These T cell receptor beta chains were read from a single sample in a study of blood T cell repertoires in COVID-19. This table comes from immunoSEQ multiplex PCR, and its TCRdb copy is limited to in-frame clones, with some not included. Among around 250,000 clones, about 90% were seen once, and the ten largest hold 2.5% to 3.5%. Sequences were obtained from PBMCs or T cells enriched from blood (not recorded which). These receptors were taken from a woman in her 40s who had been exposed to COVID-19. The conserved cysteine and the conserved F or W are not part of the CDR3 here. The D gene is left open where the match is weak.

j_call v_call d_call cdr3_aa
TRBJ1-1 TRBV7-9 NA ASSPSPGGGGLTEAF
TRBJ2-2 TRBV2 TRBD1 ASQYTGAGELF
TRBJ2-5 TRBV7-6 NA ASSPLVAETQY
TRBJ1-1 TRBV9 NA ASSVVWGDTEAF
TRBJ2-5 TRBV5-6 NA ASSLFSTGFETQY
TRBJ2-6 TRBV25-1 NA ASSEIRAGANVLT
TRBJ1-2 TRBV3-1/TRBV3-2 NA ASSPRVANYGYT
TRBJ2-3 TRBV4-3 TRBD1 ASSPRQGRTDTQY
TRBJ2-7 TRBV9 NA ASSVWASSYEQY
TRBJ2-3 TRBV2 NA ASGGGTITDTQY
TRBJ2-5 TRBV6-2/TRBV6-3 NA ASSYPRDGTQETQY